One and the same sample provided the 27 T cell receptor beta chains below, sequenced in a study of identical twins. TCRdb re-derived calls from the 5' RACE reads in MiXCR, one entry per CDR3 protein. The sample lists some 590,000 distinct CDR3 sequences, approximately 9.6% occurring once. These sequences were also reported in another study, on yellow fever vaccine responses in identical twins.

The sample was PBMCs. All receptors derive from a woman younger than 30 in good health.

This clonotype has only a few counts. This chain joins TRBV12-3 or TRBV12-4 and TRBJ2-5; TRBD1 matches at 8 bases. The length of the CDR3 is 15 residues. With V trimmed by 4 bases and J by 1 base, 5 bases remained unmatched. CDR3 sequence (DNA): TGTGCCAGCAGTTCTGACAGGGGCTCCCAAGAGACCCAGTACTTC. Translating it yields CASSSDRGSQETQYF.

This clonotype was seen repeatedly, ten times or more. The CDR3 spells CASSHQPPGLAPENIQYF. The CDR3 DNA is TGCGCCAGCAGCCATCAACCTCCGGGACTAGCGCCGGAAAACATTCAGTACTTC. The genes are TRBV4-3 and TRBJ2-4, with 10 positions matching TRBD2. Trimming took 3 bases from V and 5 from J; bases not matched to a gene: 13. This CDR3 has 18 amino acids. Germline-derived CDR1 and CDR2 are LGHNA and YSLEER.

This clonotype was recorded many times. The chain is built from TRBV11-2 and TRBJ2-5; no firm D call. V lost 1 base, J lost 1 base, and 16 bases lay in between. CDR3 size: 17 residues. Germline CDR1 is SGHAT and CDR2 is FQNNGV. Here the CDR3 DNA reads TGTGCCAGCAGCTTAGTGGCAGCTTCTACCTTCCAAGAGACCCAGTACTTC. Protein: CASSLVAASTFQETQYF.

This clonotype was detected only a few times. The V gene is TRBV4-2, the J gene TRBJ1-2, with D hard to call. This CDR3 is 16 amino acids long. V gave up 1 base and J gave up 4 bases, with 16 bases separating them. Germline CDR1 reads LGHNA; CDR2 reads YNFKEQ. CDR3 nucleotide sequence: TGTGCCAGCAGCCAAGTTGGAGGGCAGGTGGGCTATGGCTACACCTTC. It codes for CASSQVGGQVGYGYTF.

This clonotype has at least ten counts. The rearrangement uses TRBV4-1 and TRBJ2-3; 7 nucleotides align to TRBD1. This CDR3 has 16 amino acids. V was clipped by 3 bases and J by 0 bases; unmatched bases: 6. Germline-derived CDR1 and CDR2 are MGHRA and YSYEKL. This CDR3 reads CASSQGTDTSTDTQYF. In DNA form, the CDR3 reads TGCGCCAGCAGCCAGGGGACAGACACTAGCACAGATACGCAGTATTTT.

This clonotype has a count of ten or more. The CDR3 reads CASSLATGYGYTF. DNA for the CDR3: TGTGCCAGCAGCCTGGCGACAGGGTACGGCTACACCTTC. V gene TRBV7-9 combines with J gene TRBJ1-2, with TRBD1 identical over 7 bases. J gave up 8 bases and V 5 bases, and 8 bases lay outside the gene matches. The CDR3 loop spans 13 amino acids. The germline V gene has CDR1 SEHNR and CDR2 FQNEAQ (reference sequence).

V and J are TRBV3-1 and TRBJ2-3; D gene uncertain. Germline CDR1 and CDR2: LGHDT and YNNKEL (reference sequence). The CDR3 totals 14 residues. V shed 2 bases and J shed 3 bases, with 9 bases lying between them. The CDR3 DNA follows: TGTGCCAGCAGCCAATGGCAGGAGACAGATACGCAGTATTTT. It encodes CASSQWQETDTQYF.

The chain recombines TRBV4-1 with TRBJ1-2; 10 positions agree with TRBD1. Germline V CDR1 and CDR2: MGHRA, YSYEKL. The CDR3 spans 15 residues. The V and J ends lost 1 base and 5 bases, in that order; junction bases with no gene match: 4. The CDR3 is CASSQGRQGAYGYTF. The CDR3 bases are TGCGCCAGCAGCCAAGGCCGACAGGGGGCTTATGGCTACACCTTC.

A few counts support this clonotype. The chain is built from TRBV12-3 or TRBV12-4 and TRBJ1-1; D might be TRBD1 (6 bases). Trimming stripped 7 bases from V and 6 bases from J, with 12 bases between. This CDR3 contains 12 residues. The CDR3 region is CASNTGSPEAFF. CDR3 bases: TGTGCCAGCAATACAGGGTCCCCTGAAGCTTTCTTT.

This clonotype showed up just a few times. The chain recombines TRBV6-2 or TRBV6-3 with TRBJ2-4; D uncertain. Trimming removed 2 bases from V and 2 bases from J, with 13 bases in between. The CDR3 is 16 residues long. The germline V gene has CDR1 MNHEY and CDR2 SVGEGT. The CDR3 DNA is TGTGCCAGCAGTTACGTCGACTCGATCTCCAAAAACATTCAGTACTTC. This codes for CASSYVDSISKNIQYF.

This clonotype occurred many times. The chain employs TRBV10-3 and TRBJ2-7, with TRBD1 as a possible D gene (5 bases). The CDR3 runs to 12 residues. V was pared by 7 bases and J by 0 bases, with 7 bases between. In germline, CDR1 is ENHRY, CDR2 SYGVKD. CDR3 loop: CAIKGVSYEQYF. DNA for the CDR3: TGTGCCATCAAAGGGGTCTCCTACGAGCAGTACTTC.

This clonotype was recorded many times. This rearrangement joins TRBV12-3 or TRBV12-4 to TRBJ2-7; no reliable D call. CDR3 length: 11 amino acids. V shed 5 bases and J shed 7 bases, with 9 bases lying between them. CDR3 nucleotides: TGTGCCAGCAGTGCCCGTAGGGAGCAGTACTTC. It specifies CASSARREQYF.

This chain uses TRBV6-2 or TRBV6-3 with TRBJ2-1; 7 bases fit TRBD2. With V trimmed by 7 bases and J by 2 bases, 14 bases remained unmatched. Germline CDR1 reads MNHEY; CDR2 reads SVGEGT. CDR3 length: 17 amino acids. CDR3: CASNPWAGEFPYNEQFF. The CDR3 nucleotides read TGTGCCAGCAACCCATGGGCGGGAGAGTTCCCCTACAATGAGCAGTTCTTC.

The rearrangement links TRBV20-1 to TRBJ2-1, with 7 bases aligning to TRBD1. The CDR3 spans 11 residues. J was trimmed by 8 bases and V by 7 bases; bases with no gene match: 5. The germline CDR1 and CDR2 sequences are DFQATT and SNEGSKA (reference sequence). The CDR3 DNA reads TGCAGTGTTCAGGACAGGCATGAGCAGTTCTTC. It translates to CSVQDRHEQFF.

This clonotype was counted a few times. The V gene is TRBV15, the J gene TRBJ1-1; 8 bases are a match to TRBD1. V shed 7 bases and J 3 bases; nucleotides not matched to a gene: 16. CDR3 length: 17 residues. CDR1 is LNHNV and CDR2 is YYDKDF in the germline V gene (reference sequence). The CDR3 bases are TGTGCCACCAATCCAGGGGGCAAGGGGTTGCTCGACACTGAAGCTTTCTTT. It is translated as CATNPGGKGLLDTEAFF.

This clonotype showed up many times. The rearrangement joins TRBV12-3 or TRBV12-4 to TRBJ2-5, with no clear D. The length of the CDR3 is 14 residues. V was cut by 5 bases and J by 3 bases, with 13 bases left in between. Written as DNA, the CDR3 is TGTGCCAGCAGTCCCAGGAGACTGAAAGAGACCCAGTACTTC. It yields the protein CASSPRRLKETQYF.

The table lists this clonotype with a few counts. The genes are TRBV11-2 and TRBJ2-3; D uncertain. Looked up from germline, CDR1 is SGHAT and CDR2 is FQNNGV. This CDR3 has 15 amino acids. Trimming removed 4 bases at V and 0 bases at J, with 11 bases between. The DNA for the CDR3 is TGTGCCAGCAGCTCCCGGCCCCGCAGCACAGATACGCAGTATTTT. It is translated as CASSSRPRSTDTQYF.

At least ten counts were recorded for this clonotype. The chain has TRBV5-4 and TRBJ2-2, with D perhaps assigned TRBD1 or TRBD2 (6 bases each). The V gene lost 4 bases and the J gene lost 3 bases, with 13 bases spanning the gap. The CDR3 covers 15 residues. Germline CDR1 is SGHNT and CDR2 is YYREEE (reference sequence). The DNA of the CDR3 is TGTGCCAGCAGCCCCCCCCGGGGGCACACCGGGGAGCTGTTTTTT. It codes for CASSPPRGHTGELFF.

This chain joins TRBV6-1 and TRBJ2-7, with D tentatively TRBD2 (6 bases). Germline CDR1 reads MNHNS; CDR2 reads SASEGT. The CDR3 totals 16 residues. The ends were cut back, 0 bases at V and 1 base at J, with 13 bases in the middle. Written as DNA, the CDR3 is TGTGCCAGCAGTGAAGCCCGCGGGATTGAATCCTACGAGCAGTACTTC. It specifies CASSEARGIESYEQYF.

This sequence joins TRBV7-8 and TRBJ2-1, with D hard to call. Trimming took off 2 bases at V and 5 bases at J, with 10 bases between the two ends. Germline V gene sequence: CDR1 SGHVS, CDR2 FQNEAQ. This CDR3 is 14 amino acids long. Written as DNA, the CDR3 is TGTGCCAGCAGCTTACAGCAGGCAAACAATGAGCAGTTCTTC. Protein: CASSLQQANNEQFF. Using reference TRBV7-8 and TRBJ2-1 for the parts outside the CDR3, the full variable domain is GAGVSQSPRYKVAKRGQDVALRCDPISGHVSLFWYQQALGQGPEFLTYFQNEAQLDKSGLPSDRFFAERPEGSVSTLKIQRTQQEDSAVYLCASSLQQANNEQFFGPGTRLTVL.

This clonotype has ten or more counts. The V gene is TRBV20-1, the J gene TRBJ2-7; 10 bases are a match to TRBD1. Germline V gene sequence: CDR1 DFQATT, CDR2 SNEGSKA (reference sequence). The CDR3 loop spans 14 amino acids. V was pared by 3 bases and J by 0 bases, with 2 bases of the junction left unmatched. The CDR3 region has the DNA TGCAGTGCTAGGGACAGGGGGGGCTCCTACGAGCAGTACTTC. As protein: CSARDRGGSYEQYF.

This chain links TRBV7-9 with TRBJ2-7; possible D gene TRBD1, 5 bases. Trimming shortened V by 1 base and J by 6 bases, and 10 bases separated the two germline ends. Germline-derived CDR1 and CDR2 are SEHNR and FQNEAQ (reference sequence). The CDR3 runs to 13 residues. The CDR3 protein is CASSLEGIGEQYF. The CDR3 DNA follows: TGTGCCAGCAGCTTAGAGGGGATTGGCGAGCAGTACTTC. Variable domain in full (rest from reference TRBV7-9 and TRBJ2-7): DTGVSQNPRHKITKRGQNVTFRCDPISEHNRLYWYRQTLGQGPEFLTYFQNEAQLEKSRLLSDRFSAERPKGSFSTLEIQRTEQGDSAMYLCASSLEGIGEQYFGPGTRLTVT.

This clonotype has more than one count but fewer than ten. The chain uses TRBV23-1 and TRBJ2-3; the match to TRBD2 covers 10 bases. TRBV23-1 is given ORF status, its function remaining uncertain. V lost 0 bases and J lost 1; bases outside the gene matches: 7. This CDR3 has 18 amino acids. CDR3 DNA sequence: TGCGCCAGCAGTCAATCAGGGCTGACTAGCGGGCGCACAGATACGCAGTATTTT. Amino acids: CASSQSGLTSGRTDTQYF.

This clonotype was found a few times. The V call is TRBV3-1, the J call TRBJ2-1; 10 bases line up with TRBD2. Trimming took 0 bases from V and 2 from J; bases not matched to a gene: 4. CDR1 and CDR2 from the germline V gene are LGHDT and YNNKEL (reference sequence). CDR3 length: 17 residues. In nucleotides, the CDR3 is TGTGCCAGCAGCCAAGATCTGCTAGCGGGGGCCTACAATGAGCAGTTCTTC. It is translated as CASSQDLLAGAYNEQFF.

The table lists this clonotype with a few counts. The V and J genes are TRBV11-2 and TRBJ2-5, with D unclear. The CDR3 covers 15 residues. Germline V CDR1 and CDR2: SGHAT, FQNNGV. Trimming removed 0 bases from V and 4 bases from J, with 12 bases in between. The CDR3 DNA reads TGTGCCAGCAGCTTAGAGAGTCCGGGCCCAGAGACCCAGTACTTC. As protein: CASSLESPGPETQYF.

The J gene is TRBJ2-5, the V gene TRBV21-1; the D call of TRBD1 is as the table states it, not checked on the DNA. TRBV21-1 is a listed pseudogene. This CDR3 has 16 residues. CDR3 DNA sequence: TGTGCCAGCAGCAAAGTTGTACGGGGGTGGCAAGAGACCCAGTACTTC. Protein: CASSKVVRGWQETQYF.

The table lists this clonotype with many counts. The J gene is TRBJ2-7, the V gene TRBV4-1; TRBD2 aligns across 7 bases. Germline V CDR1 and CDR2: MGHRA, YSYEKL. The length of the CDR3 is 17 residues. The junction had 13 bases not matched to a gene; V was cut back by 4 bases and J by 1 base. CDR3 in amino acids: CASSRLADAGQSYEQYF. The CDR3 nucleotides read TGCGCCAGCAGCCGCCTAGCGGACGCAGGGCAGTCCTACGAGCAGTACTTC.